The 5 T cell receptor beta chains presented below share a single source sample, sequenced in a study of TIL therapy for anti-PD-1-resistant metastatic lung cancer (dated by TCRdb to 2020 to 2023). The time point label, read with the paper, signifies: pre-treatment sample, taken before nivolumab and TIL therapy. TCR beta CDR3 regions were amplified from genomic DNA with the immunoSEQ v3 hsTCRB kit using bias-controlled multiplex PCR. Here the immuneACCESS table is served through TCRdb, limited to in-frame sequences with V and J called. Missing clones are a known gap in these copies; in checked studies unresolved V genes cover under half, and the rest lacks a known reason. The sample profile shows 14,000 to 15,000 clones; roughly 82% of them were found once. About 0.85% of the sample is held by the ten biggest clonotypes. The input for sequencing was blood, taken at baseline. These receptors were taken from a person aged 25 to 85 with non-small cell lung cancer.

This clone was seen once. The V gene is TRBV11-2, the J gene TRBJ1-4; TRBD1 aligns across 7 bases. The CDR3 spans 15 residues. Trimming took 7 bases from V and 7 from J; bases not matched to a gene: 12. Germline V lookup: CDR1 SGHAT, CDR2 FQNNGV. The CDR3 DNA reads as TGTGCCAGCACCTCTGAAGGGGGCGCGGGTGAAAAACTGTTTTTT. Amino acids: CASTSEGGAGEKLFF.

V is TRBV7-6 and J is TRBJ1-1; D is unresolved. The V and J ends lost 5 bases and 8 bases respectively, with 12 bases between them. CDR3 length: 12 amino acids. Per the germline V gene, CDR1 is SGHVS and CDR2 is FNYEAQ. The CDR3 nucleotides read TGTGCCAGCAGCCCAAGAAGGGAGGAAGCTTTCTTT. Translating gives CASSPRREEAFF.

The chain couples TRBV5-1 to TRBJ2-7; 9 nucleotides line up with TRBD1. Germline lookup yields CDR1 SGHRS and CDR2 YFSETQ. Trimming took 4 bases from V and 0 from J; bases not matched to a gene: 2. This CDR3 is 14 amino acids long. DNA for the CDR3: TGCGCCAGCAGCAAACAGGGGGCCTCCTACGAGCAGTACTTC. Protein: CASSKQGASYEQYF. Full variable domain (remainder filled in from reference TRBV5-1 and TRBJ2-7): KAGVTQTPRYLIKTRGQQVTLSCSPISGHRSVSWYQQTPGQGLQFLFEYFSETQRNKGNFPGRFSGRQFSNSRSEMNVSTLELGDSALYLCASSKQGASYEQYFGPGTRLTVT.

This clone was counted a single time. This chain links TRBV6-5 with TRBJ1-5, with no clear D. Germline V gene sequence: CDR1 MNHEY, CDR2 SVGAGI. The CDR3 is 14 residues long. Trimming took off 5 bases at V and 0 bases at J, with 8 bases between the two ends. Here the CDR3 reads CASSERHSNQPQHF. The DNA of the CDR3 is TGTGCCAGCAGTGAAAGACATAGCAATCAGCCCCAGCATTTT.

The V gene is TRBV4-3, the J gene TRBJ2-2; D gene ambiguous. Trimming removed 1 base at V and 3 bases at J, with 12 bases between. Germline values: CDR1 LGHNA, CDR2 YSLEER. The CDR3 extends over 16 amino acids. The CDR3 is CASSQGATGDTGELFF. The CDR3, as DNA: TGCGCCAGCAGCCAAGGGGCCACTGGGGACACCGGGGAGCTGTTTTTT.